The sequence of this TCR beta chain was determined in a study of human T cells and chemical hapten exposure. Study details: On 2 cm by 2 cm of upper inner arm skin, sensitization was performed with 2% DPC. Throughout a study of approximately 24 weeks, patients underwent weekly scalp administration of diphenylcyclopropenone doses.

The CDR3 extends over 12 amino acids. V lost 2 bases and J 11 bases, leaving 12 bases between the germline ends. The germline CDR1 and CDR2 sequences are MDHEN and SYDVKM. Time point denoted: pre-sensitization, week 0. Treatment given: therapeutic diphenylcyclopropenone sensitization with weekly scalp DPC. TCRdb independently ran MiXCR on the RACE reads; one entry per CDR3 protein. The repertoire has more than 300,000 distinct CDR3 sequences, approximately 5.1% of them found once; the top ten carry 2.5% to 3%. Study results and caveats: The number of TCRs above 1 in 1000 frequency did not change after DPC sensitization.

This clonotype was observed a handful of times. Its target is not known. This chain joins TRBV28 and TRBJ1-1, with a tentative D call TRBD1 (5 bases). The TCR originated in a woman between 50 and 59 years old with alopecia areata. Some clones in this sample may be carry-over from other donors' samples. The input for sequencing was whole blood, taken in connection with sensitization to the hapten diphenylcyclopropenone (DPC). CDR3 in DNA: TGTGCCAGCAGTTTAGGGGGACCCGGGGCTTTCTTT. This gives the protein CASSLGGPGAFF.